This record concerns one TCR beta chain sequence. The antigen is unknown. V was pared by 0 bases and J by 0 bases, with 7 bases of the junction left unmatched. Germline V gene sequence: CDR1 LGHNA, CDR2 YNFKEQ. The length of the CDR3 is 18 residues. Primers: 60 Vbeta forward and 13 Jbeta reverse. The assay was immunoSEQ multiplex PCR, and TCRdb's table has in-frame clones only and misses some. The table lists roughly 100,000 clones, 55% to 85% of them singletons. This specimen belongs to a study of cytomegalovirus exposure and HLA in healthy donors. In the study overall: From donors who were HLA-typed, an early data release held about 85 million unique TCRs. Study-wide results and limits: What a later analysis reportedly showed was that an Asian-associated ancestry cluster had fewer N-insertions than the approximately 700-donor mean. Cytomegalovirus-associated status was assigned to 164 TCR beta chains.

The sequence derives from a woman between 18 and 29 years old in good health and CMV-seropositive. The rearrangement joins TRBV4-2 to TRBJ2-1; TRBD2 matches at 8 bases. The source material was PBMCs. CDR3 amino acids: CASSQDPGGPSSYNEQFF. Written as DNA, the CDR3 is TGTGCCAGCAGCCAAGATCCGGGAGGGCCCTCCTCCTACAATGAGCAGTTCTTC.